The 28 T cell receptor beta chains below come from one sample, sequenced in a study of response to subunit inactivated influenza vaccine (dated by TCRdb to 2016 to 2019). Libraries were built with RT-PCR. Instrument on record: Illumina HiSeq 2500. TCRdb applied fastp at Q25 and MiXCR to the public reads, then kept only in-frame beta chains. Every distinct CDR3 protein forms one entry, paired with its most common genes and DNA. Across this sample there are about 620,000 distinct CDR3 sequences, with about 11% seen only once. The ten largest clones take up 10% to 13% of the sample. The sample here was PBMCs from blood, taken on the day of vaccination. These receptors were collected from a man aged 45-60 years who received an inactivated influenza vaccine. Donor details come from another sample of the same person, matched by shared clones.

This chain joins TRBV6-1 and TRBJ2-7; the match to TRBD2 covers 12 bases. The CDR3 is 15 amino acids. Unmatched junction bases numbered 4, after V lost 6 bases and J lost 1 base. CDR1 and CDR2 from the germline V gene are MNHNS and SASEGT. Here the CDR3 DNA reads TGTGCCAGCAGACCACTAGCGGGGGGATCCTACGAGCAGTACTTC. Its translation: CASRPLAGGSYEQYF.

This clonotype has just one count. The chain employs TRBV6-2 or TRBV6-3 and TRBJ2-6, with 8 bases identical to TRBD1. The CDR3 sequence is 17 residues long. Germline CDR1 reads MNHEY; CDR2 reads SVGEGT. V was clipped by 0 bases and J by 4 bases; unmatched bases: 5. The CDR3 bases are TGTGCCAGCAGTTACTCGCAGGGGGCGCTCGGGGCCAACGTCCTGACTTTC. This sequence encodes CASSYSQGALGANVLTF.

CDR3 nucleotides: TGCGCCAGCAGCTTGAGGCCAGGGGAGCGACCGCGCGTAGAGACCCAGTACTTC. The encoded protein is CASSLRPGERPRVETQYF. This rearrangement joins TRBV5-1 to TRBJ2-5; TRBD1 is a possible D gene (6 bases). Deletions cut 1 base from V and 4 bases from J, with 23 bases between. The CDR3 is made up of 18 amino acids. The germline V gene has CDR1 SGHRS and CDR2 YFSETQ.

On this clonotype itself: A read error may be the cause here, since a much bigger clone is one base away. CDR3 amino acids: CASGRISTGAVTDTQYF. As DNA, the CDR3 is TGTGCCAGCGGCCGGATCTCGACAGGGGCAGTAACAGATACGCAGTATTTT. V and J are TRBV5-8 and TRBJ2-3; 8 bases are a match to TRBD1. CDR1 is SGHTS and CDR2 is YDEGEE in the germline V gene. V shed 7 bases, J shed 3 bases, and the junction held 16 bases outside the gene matches. The CDR3 is 17 amino acids. The full variable domain, its missing parts supplied by reference TRBV5-8 and TRBJ2-3, is EAGVTQSPTHLIKTRGQQATLRCSPISGHTSVYWYQQALGLGLQFLLWYDEGEERNRGNFPPRFSGRQFPNYSSELNVNALELEDSALYLCASGRISTGAVTDTQYFGPGTRLTVL.

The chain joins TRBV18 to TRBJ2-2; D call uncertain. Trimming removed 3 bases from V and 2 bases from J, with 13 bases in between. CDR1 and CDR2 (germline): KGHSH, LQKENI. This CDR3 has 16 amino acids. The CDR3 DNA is TGTGCCAGCTCACCTCAGCTTACATCTAACACCGGGGAGCTGTTTTTT. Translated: CASSPQLTSNTGELFF.

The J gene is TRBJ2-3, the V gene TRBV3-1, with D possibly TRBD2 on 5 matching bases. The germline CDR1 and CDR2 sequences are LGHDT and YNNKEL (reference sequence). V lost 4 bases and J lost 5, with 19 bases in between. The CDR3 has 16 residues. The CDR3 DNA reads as TGTGCCAGCAGCCGGCGAAGGGAGCCAGATTTAGATACGCAGTATTTT. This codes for CASSRRREPDLDTQYF.

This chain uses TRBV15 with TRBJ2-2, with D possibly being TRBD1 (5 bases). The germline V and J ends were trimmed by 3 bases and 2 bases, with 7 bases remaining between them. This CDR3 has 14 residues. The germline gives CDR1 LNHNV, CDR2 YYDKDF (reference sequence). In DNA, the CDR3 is TGTGCCACCAGCAGGACAGACAACACCGGGGAGCTGTTTTTT. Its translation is CATSRTDNTGELFF. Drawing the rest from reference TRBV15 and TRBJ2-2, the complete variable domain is DAMVIQNPRYQVTQFGKPVTLSCSQTLNHNVMYWYQQKSSQAPKLLFHYYDKDFNNEADTPDNFQSRRPNTSFCFLDIRSPGLGDTAMYLCATSRTDNTGELFFGEGSRLTVL.

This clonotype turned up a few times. As DNA, the CDR3 is TGTGCCAGCAGTCCCGCGAGGTACGTCTACAATGAGCAGTTCTTC. This sequence encodes CASSPARYVYNEQFF. The rearrangement joins TRBV6-1 to TRBJ2-1; no clear D. Trimming removed 5 bases at V and 3 bases at J, with 14 bases between. This CDR3 has 15 amino acids. Germline-derived CDR1 and CDR2 are MNHNS and SASEGT.

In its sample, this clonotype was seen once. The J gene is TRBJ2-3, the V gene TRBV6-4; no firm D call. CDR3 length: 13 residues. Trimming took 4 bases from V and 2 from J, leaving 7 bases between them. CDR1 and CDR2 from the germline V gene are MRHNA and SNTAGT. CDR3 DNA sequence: TGTGCCAGCAGTGCTTTACACACAGATACGCAGTATTTT. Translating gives CASSALHTDTQYF.

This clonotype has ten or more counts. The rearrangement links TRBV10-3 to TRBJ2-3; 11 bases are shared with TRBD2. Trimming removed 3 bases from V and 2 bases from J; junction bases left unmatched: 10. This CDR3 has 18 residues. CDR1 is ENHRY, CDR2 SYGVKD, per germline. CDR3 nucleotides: TGTGCCATCAGTGACCCGTTACTAGCGGGGGCCCTCACAGATACGCAGTATTTT. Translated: CAISDPLLAGALTDTQYF.

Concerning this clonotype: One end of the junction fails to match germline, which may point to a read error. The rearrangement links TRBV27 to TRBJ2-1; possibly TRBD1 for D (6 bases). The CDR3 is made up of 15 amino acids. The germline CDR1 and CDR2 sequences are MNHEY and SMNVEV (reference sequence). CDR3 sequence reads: CASRLIATGSNEQFF. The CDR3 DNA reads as TGTGCCAGCCGTTTAATAGCGACAGGTTCGAATGAGCAGTTCTTC.

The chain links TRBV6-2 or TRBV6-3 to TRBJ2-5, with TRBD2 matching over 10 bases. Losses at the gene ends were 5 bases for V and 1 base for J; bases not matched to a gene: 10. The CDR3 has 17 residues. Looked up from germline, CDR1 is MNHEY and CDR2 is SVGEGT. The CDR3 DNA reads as TGTGCCAGCAGTCCGAGAGGACTAGCGGATATCCAAGAGACCCAGTACTTC. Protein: CASSPRGLADIQETQYF.

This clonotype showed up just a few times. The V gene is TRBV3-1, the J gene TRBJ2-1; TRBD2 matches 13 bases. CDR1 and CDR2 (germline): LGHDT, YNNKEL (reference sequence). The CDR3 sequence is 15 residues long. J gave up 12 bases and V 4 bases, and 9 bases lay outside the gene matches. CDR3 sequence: CASSPDTSGGARQFF. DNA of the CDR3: TGTGCCAGCAGCCCAGATACTAGCGGGGGGGCACGGCAGTTCTTC.

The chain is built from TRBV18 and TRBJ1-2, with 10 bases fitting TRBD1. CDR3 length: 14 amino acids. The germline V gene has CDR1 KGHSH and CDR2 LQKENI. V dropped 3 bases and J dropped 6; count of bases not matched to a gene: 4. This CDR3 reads CASSPQTGGNGYTF. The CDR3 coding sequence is TGTGCCAGCTCACCCCAGACAGGGGGCAATGGCTACACCTTC.

Here the CDR3 reads CASSQDFRGPQQYF. The CDR3 DNA follows: TGTGCCAGCAGCCAAGACTTCAGGGGGCCTCAGCAGTACTTC. V and J are TRBV28 and TRBJ2-7; TRBD1 aligns across 8 bases. CDR1 and CDR2 (germline): MDHEN, SYDVKM. V was pared by 6 bases and J by 8 bases, with 12 bases of the junction left unmatched. The CDR3 is 14 residues long.

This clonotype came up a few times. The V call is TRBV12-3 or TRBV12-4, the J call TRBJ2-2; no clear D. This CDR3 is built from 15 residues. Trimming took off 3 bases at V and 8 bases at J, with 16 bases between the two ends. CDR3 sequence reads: CASSFGRSLGGELFF. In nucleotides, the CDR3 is TGTGCCAGCAGTTTTGGACGTTCTTTGGGGGGGGAGCTGTTTTTT.

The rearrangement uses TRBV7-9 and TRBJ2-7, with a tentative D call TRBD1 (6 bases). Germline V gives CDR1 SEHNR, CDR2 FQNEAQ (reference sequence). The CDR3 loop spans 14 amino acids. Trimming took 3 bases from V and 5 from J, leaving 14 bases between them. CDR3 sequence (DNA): TGTGCCAGCAGCTTTAGGGGGTTAAGCGACGAGCAGTACTTC. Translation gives CASSFRGLSDEQYF.

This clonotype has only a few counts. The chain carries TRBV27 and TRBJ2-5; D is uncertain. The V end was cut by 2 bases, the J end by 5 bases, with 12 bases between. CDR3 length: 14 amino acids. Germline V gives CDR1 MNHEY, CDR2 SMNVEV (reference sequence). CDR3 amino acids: CASSLRAQWETQYF. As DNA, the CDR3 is TGTGCCAGCAGTTTACGGGCCCAATGGGAGACCCAGTACTTC.

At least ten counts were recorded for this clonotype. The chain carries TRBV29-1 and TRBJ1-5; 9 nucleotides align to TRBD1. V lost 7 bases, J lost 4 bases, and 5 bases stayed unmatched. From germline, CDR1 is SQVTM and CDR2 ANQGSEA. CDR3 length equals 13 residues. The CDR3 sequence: CSAGQGQNQPQHF. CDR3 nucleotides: TGCAGCGCTGGACAGGGGCAAAATCAGCCCCAGCATTTT.

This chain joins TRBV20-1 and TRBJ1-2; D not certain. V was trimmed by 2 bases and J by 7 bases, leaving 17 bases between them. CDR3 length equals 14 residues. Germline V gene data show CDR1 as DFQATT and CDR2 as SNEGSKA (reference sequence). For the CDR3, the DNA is TGCAGTGCTAGAATCACCGGGTCGAGCTCTGGCTACACCTTC. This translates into CSARITGSSSGYTF.

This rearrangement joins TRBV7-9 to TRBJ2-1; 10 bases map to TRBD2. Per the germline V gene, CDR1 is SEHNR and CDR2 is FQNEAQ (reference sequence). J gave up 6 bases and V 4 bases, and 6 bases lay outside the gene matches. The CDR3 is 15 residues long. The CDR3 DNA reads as TGTGCCAGCAGCTCTAGCGGGAGTCCCGCCAATGAGCAGTTCTTC. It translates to CASSSSGSPANEQFF.

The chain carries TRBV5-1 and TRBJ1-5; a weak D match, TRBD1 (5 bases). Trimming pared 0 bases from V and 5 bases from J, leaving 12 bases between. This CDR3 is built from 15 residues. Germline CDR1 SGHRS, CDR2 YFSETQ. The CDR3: CASSLGGEGYQPQHF. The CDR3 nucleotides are TGCGCCAGCAGCTTGGGAGGGGAGGGTTATCAGCCCCAGCATTTT.

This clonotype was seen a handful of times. CDR3 sequence reads: CASSINPTVGANVLTF. CDR3 in DNA: TGTGCCAGCAGCATAAATCCGACAGTTGGGGCCAACGTCCTGACTTTC. This chain joins TRBV11-2 and TRBJ2-6; D is possibly TRBD1 (5 bases). CDR3 size: 16 residues. V shed 5 bases and J shed 3 bases, with 14 bases lying between them. Germline V gives CDR1 SGHAT, CDR2 FQNNGV. Filled out from reference TRBV11-2 and TRBJ2-6, the complete variable domain reads EAGVAQSPRYKIIEKRQSVAFWCNPISGHATLYWYQQILGQGPKLLIQFQNNGVVDDSQLPKDRFSAERLKGVDSTLKIQPAKLEDSAVYLCASSINPTVGANVLTFGAGSRLTVL.

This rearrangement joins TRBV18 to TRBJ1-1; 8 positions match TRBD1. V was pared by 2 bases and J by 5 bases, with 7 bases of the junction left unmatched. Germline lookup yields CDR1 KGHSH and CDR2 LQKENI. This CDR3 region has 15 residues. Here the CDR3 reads CASSPVGQGRTEAFF. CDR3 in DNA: TGTGCCAGCTCACCAGTTGGACAGGGAAGGACTGAAGCTTTCTTT.

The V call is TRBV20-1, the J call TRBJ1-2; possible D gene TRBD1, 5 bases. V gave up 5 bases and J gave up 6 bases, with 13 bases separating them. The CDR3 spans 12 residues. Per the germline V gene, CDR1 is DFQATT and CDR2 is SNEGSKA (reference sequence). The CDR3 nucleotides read TGCAGTGCTGCCCCTGGGGGGAATGGCTACACCTTC. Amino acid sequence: CSAAPGGNGYTF.

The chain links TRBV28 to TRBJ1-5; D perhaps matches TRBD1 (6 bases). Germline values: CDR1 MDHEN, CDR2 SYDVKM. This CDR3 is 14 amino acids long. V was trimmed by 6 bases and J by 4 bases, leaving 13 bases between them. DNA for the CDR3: TGTGCCAGCAGCCTTAGGGGGAAAAATCAGCCCCAGCATTTT. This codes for CASSLRGKNQPQHF.

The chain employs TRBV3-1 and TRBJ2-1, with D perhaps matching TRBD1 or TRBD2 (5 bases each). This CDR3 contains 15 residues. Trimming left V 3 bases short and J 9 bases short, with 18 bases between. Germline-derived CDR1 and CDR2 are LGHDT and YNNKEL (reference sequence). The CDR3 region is CASSQQSGGIAEQFF. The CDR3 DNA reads TGTGCCAGCAGCCAGCAGAGTGGGGGTATCGCTGAGCAGTTCTTC.

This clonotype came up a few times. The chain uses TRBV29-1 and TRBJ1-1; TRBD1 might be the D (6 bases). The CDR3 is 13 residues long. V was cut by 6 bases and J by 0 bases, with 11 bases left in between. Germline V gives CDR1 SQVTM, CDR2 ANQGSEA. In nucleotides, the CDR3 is TGCAGCGTAGAGGGACAAATGAACACTGAAGCTTTCTTT. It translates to CSVEGQMNTEAFF.